The sequence of this TCR beta chain was determined in a study of T cell responses to AZD1222 COVID-19 vaccine. The study's findings and limits: Vaccine-associated CD4 TCRs spanned spike, dominant at 160-218 and 743-854. Close to half of all spike-specific TCRs reportedly target regions of the variants that are unmutated. Baseline seropositivity characterized only six AZD1222 recipients.

As to this clone: Its antigen is not identified.

This CDR3 is 13 amino acids long. V was shortened by 3 bases and J by 6 bases, with 8 bases between the two germline ends. The germline V gene encodes CDR1 MNHEY and CDR2 SMNVEV (reference sequence). Assay: immunoSEQ multiplex PCR; the TCRdb copy retains only in-frame clones and omits some. The table has around 80,000 clones, 70% to 90% seen once. V usage is TRBV27 and J usage is TRBJ2-2; no clear D. The TCR originated in an adult who received the AZD1222 COVID-19 vaccine. The sequencing used peripheral blood, collected 28 days after the second AZD1222 dose. The CDR3 loop is CASSFGVAGELFF. The CDR3 region has the DNA TGTGCCAGCAGTTTTGGGGTCGCCGGGGAGCTGTTTTTT.